The 18 T cell receptor beta chains listed next were all sequenced from one sample in a study of blood T cell repertoires in COVID-19. Produced via immunoSEQ multiplex PCR; TCRdb's table is partial and in-frame only. The table lists about 310,000 clones, 90% of them singletons. Sequencing was carried out using peripheral blood. The receptors here all came from a woman aged 35 to 49 with COVID-19, enrolled during active disease.

The chain uses TRBV27 and TRBJ1-1, with D hard to call. This CDR3 has 15 residues. Germline loops: CDR1 MNHEY, CDR2 SMNVEV (reference sequence). V was shortened by 6 bases and J by 1 base, with 15 bases between the two germline ends. The CDR3 nucleotides are TGTGCCAGCAGCCTTGGGCAACTCCGGAACACTGAAGCTTTCTTT. It specifies CASSLGQLRNTEAFF.

This clone has only a few counts. V gene TRBV4-2 combines with J gene TRBJ2-7; 15 bases are shared with TRBD2. The ends lost 4 bases at V and 0 bases at J; junction bases unmatched: 10. Germline V gives CDR1 LGHNA, CDR2 YNFKEQ. This CDR3 is 19 amino acids long. The CDR3 sequence is CASSPRRTSGRESSYEQYF. The CDR3 DNA follows: TGTGCCAGCAGCCCGAGGAGGACTAGCGGGAGGGAGAGCTCCTACGAGCAGTACTTC.

This clone appeared a single time. This chain links TRBV5-1 with TRBJ2-2; the match to TRBD1 covers 8 bases. CDR3 length: 16 amino acids. J lost 0 bases, V lost 4 bases, and 5 bases had no gene match. CDR1 is SGHRS, CDR2 YFSETQ, per germline. The CDR3 region is CASSPPGQANTGELFF. CDR3 DNA sequence: TGCGCCAGCAGCCCCCCGGGACAGGCGAACACCGGGGAGCTGTTTTTT.

This chain joins TRBV2 and TRBJ1-2; 9 bases match TRBD1. V lost 6 bases and J lost 8; bases outside the gene matches: 7. CDR1 SNHLY and CDR2 FYNNEI come from the germline V gene. The CDR3 spans 13 residues. Written as DNA, the CDR3 is TGTGCCAGCAGCCCGGGACAGGGTCGAGGCTACACCTTC. As protein: CASSPGQGRGYTF.

The CDR3 loop is CASSLQENTEAFF. CDR3 nucleotide sequence: TGTGCCAGCTCACTTCAGGAAAACACTGAAGCTTTCTTT. The chain recombines TRBV18 with TRBJ1-1; D unresolved. CDR3 length: 13 amino acids. Trimming stripped 4 bases from V and 2 bases from J, with 8 bases between. Looked up from germline, CDR1 is KGHSH and CDR2 is LQKENI.

This clone was detected only a few times. This chain joins TRBV13 and TRBJ2-3, with 11 bases matching TRBD2. The CDR3 is made up of 18 amino acids. Trimming took 4 bases from V and 0 from J; bases not matched to a gene: 9. The germline gives CDR1 PRHDT, CDR2 FYEKMQ (reference sequence). The chain's CDR3 is CASSSTRLAGRSTDTQYF. The CDR3 nucleotides are TGTGCCAGCAGCTCAACAAGACTAGCGGGGAGAAGCACAGATACGCAGTATTTT.

This clone has a single count. V and J are TRBV11-3 and TRBJ2-1; D uncertain. Germline assignment: CDR1 SGHNT and CDR2 YENEEA. V was trimmed by 1 base and J by 10 bases, leaving 8 bases between them. The CDR3 loop spans 12 amino acids. The CDR3 loop reads CASSLGSREQFF. In nucleotides, the CDR3 is TGTGCCAGCAGCTTAGGATCTAGAGAGCAGTTCTTC.

This clone was detected a few times. The CDR3 DNA follows: TGCGCCAGCAGTCAATCTCAGTCCCGGACAGGGGATCCCTATTGCTCCTACGAGCAGTACTTC. It translates to CASSQSQSRTGDPYCSYEQYF. The chain has TRBV23-1 and TRBJ2-7; TRBD1 aligns across 9 bases. TRBV23-1 has ORF status, its function being uncertain. J gave up 0 bases and V 0 bases, and 18 bases lay outside the gene matches. There are 21 residues in the CDR3.

The genes are TRBV27 and TRBJ1-5; D might be TRBD1 (6 bases). The CDR3 loop spans 14 amino acids. The ends were cut back, 5 bases at V and 10 bases at J, with 18 bases in the middle. Germline CDR1 reads MNHEY; CDR2 reads SMNVEV (reference sequence). The CDR3 DNA sequence: TGTGCCAGCAGTCCGGGACACTCAGCTGTACCCCAGCATTTT. Amino acid sequence: CASSPGHSAVPQHF.

In its sample, this clone was seen many times. The chain is built from TRBV16 and TRBJ2-5; possible D gene TRBD2, 7 bases. The germline CDR1 and CDR2 sequences are KGHSY and FQNENV. The CDR3 runs to 13 residues. Trimming cost V 4 bases and J 7 bases, with 13 bases left between them. CDR3 sequence (DNA): TGTGCCAGCAGCCCCCAAGGGGGGGGGACCCAGTACTTC. The encoded protein is CASSPQGGGTQYF. The full variable domain, rest sourced from reference TRBV16 and TRBJ2-5, is GEEVAQTPKHLVRGEGQKAKLYCAPIKGHSYVFWYQQVLKNEFKFLISFQNENVFDETGMPKERFSAKCLPNSPCSLEIQATKLEDSAVYFCASSPQGGGTQYFGPGTRLLVL.

The J gene is TRBJ1-2, the V gene TRBV28; D may be TRBD1 (6 bases). The V end lost 2 bases, the J end lost 10 bases, and 20 bases lay between the germline ends. The CDR3 runs 15 residues. Germline lookup yields CDR1 MDHEN and CDR2 SYDVKM. The CDR3 sequence is CASSLTMGALSIYTF. In DNA form, the CDR3 reads TGTGCCAGCAGTTTAACTATGGGGGCCCTTTCTATCTACACCTTC.

V usage is TRBV5-1 and J usage is TRBJ2-2, with D possibly matching TRBD1 (6 bases). In germline, CDR1 is SGHRS, CDR2 YFSETQ. CDR3 length: 16 amino acids. Trimming took off 4 bases at V and 1 base at J, with 14 bases between the two ends. This chain's CDR3 is CASSEQGIGNTGELFF. Here the CDR3 DNA reads TGCGCCAGCAGCGAACAGGGTATAGGGAACACCGGGGAGCTGTTTTTT.

This chain links TRBV30 with TRBJ1-2; 8 bases are shared with TRBD1. Germline V CDR1 and CDR2: GTSNPN, SVGIG (reference sequence). The length of the CDR3 is 12 residues. Trimming removed 5 bases from V and 4 bases from J; junction bases left unmatched: 3. This chain's CDR3 is CAWGQGAYGYTF. The CDR3 DNA is TGTGCCTGGGGACAGGGCGCCTATGGCTACACCTTC.

The rearrangement joins TRBV2 to TRBJ1-6; D is ambiguous. Germline values: CDR1 SNHLY, CDR2 FYNNEI. The CDR3 runs to 14 residues. The V end was cut by 8 bases, the J end by 8 bases, with 16 bases between. As DNA, the CDR3 is TGTGCCAGCCAATTCGGGTCAGCCGATTCACCCCTCCACTTT. It encodes CASQFGSADSPLHF. Combining the CDR3 with reference TRBV2 and TRBJ1-6 gives the whole variable domain EPEVTQTPSHQVTQMGQEVILRCVPISNHLYFYWYRQILGQKVEFLVSFYNNEISEKSEIFDDQFSVERPDGSNFTLKIRSTKLEDSAMYFCASQFGSADSPLHFGNGTRLTVT.

This clone was seen a single time. This chain connects TRBV27 to TRBJ2-7, with 7 nucleotides matching TRBD2. This CDR3 region has 12 residues. Germline loops: CDR1 MNHEY, CDR2 SMNVEV (reference sequence). V shed 3 bases and J 6 bases; nucleotides not matched to a gene: 2. CDR3 region: CASSLGGGEQYF. For the CDR3, the DNA is TGTGCCAGCAGTTTGGGGGGGGGCGAGCAGTACTTC.

V usage is TRBV3-1 (or the pseudogene TRBV3-2) and J usage is TRBJ1-2; D is perhaps TRBD1 (5 bases). V was cut by 1 base and J by 8 bases, with 14 bases left in between. Per the germline V gene, CDR1 is LGHDT and CDR2 is YNNKEL (reference sequence). The CDR3 extends over 14 amino acids. CDR3 sequence: CASSQARQGGGYTF. The DNA for the CDR3 is TGTGCCAGCAGCCAAGCGAGGCAGGGAGGAGGCTACACCTTC.

V is TRBV27 and J is TRBJ2-2; the match to TRBD2 covers 7 bases. This CDR3 is 14 amino acids long. Trimming removed 8 bases from V and 5 bases from J; junction bases left unmatched: 8. The germline V gene encodes CDR1 MNHEY and CDR2 SMNVEV (reference sequence). The CDR3 reads CASSLAVMTGELFF. The CDR3 DNA follows: TGTGCCAGCTCTCTAGCGGTTATGACCGGGGAGCTGTTTTTT.

The CDR3 protein is CASSSTSGRGYNEQFF. The CDR3, as DNA: TGTGCCAGCAGCTCAACTAGCGGGAGGGGCTACAATGAGCAGTTCTTC. The V call is TRBV11-3, the J call TRBJ2-1; 13 positions agree with TRBD2. The V segment lost 4 bases and the J segment 3 bases; nucleotides outside the gene matches: 3. The CDR3 sequence is 16 residues long. Germline CDR1 reads SGHNT; CDR2 reads YENEEA.